A single sample gave rise to the 29 T cell receptor beta chains below, sequenced in a study of blood T cells in healthy people across ages (dated by TCRdb to between 2014 and 2017). Libraries came from 5' RACE. For sequencing, an Illumina HiSeq 2500 was employed. A second PCR of about 6 to 12 cycles was run with a J-beta primer mix and a sample-barcoded 5' primer. The public sequencing data were trimmed at Q25 with fastp and processed into clonotypes with MiXCR by TCRdb, which kept only in-frame beta chains. Each CDR3 protein gets just one entry, which takes the most common genes and DNA from the rows behind it. The table for this sample lists more than 650,000 distinct CDR3 sequences; over 20% of them were counted only once. The ten largest make up less than 25% of the sample. Sequencing was done on a sample of blood. These receptor sequences come from a man aged 65 to 85 in good health.

This clonotype was seen a few times. V is TRBV2 and J is TRBJ1-6; D remains unclear. The CDR3 spans 15 residues. Trimming removed 8 bases from V and 1 base from J, with 12 bases in between. Germline V gene lookup returns CDR1 SNHLY and CDR2 FYNNEI. This CDR3 reads CASRARESYNSPLHF. CDR3 nucleotide sequence: TGTGCCAGCCGCGCTAGGGAGTCCTATAATTCACCCCTCCACTTT.

The chain employs TRBV10-3 and TRBJ2-1; no clear D gene. The end of the DNA is better explained by TRBJ2-7, so the J call may be wrong. Germline CDR1 reads ENHRY; CDR2 reads SYGVKD. This CDR3 comprises 11 residues. Here the CDR3 reads CAISEEYEQYF. The CDR3 DNA reads TGTGCCATCAGTGAGGAGTACGAGCAGTACTTC.

This clonotype was counted ten times or more. The chain links TRBV9 to TRBJ2-1; D is undetermined. The CDR3 totals 14 residues. V dropped 1 base and J dropped 0 bases, with 5 bases sitting between them. Germline CDR1 reads SGDLS; CDR2 reads YYNGEE. CDR3 residues: CASSVRDSYNEQFF. Here the CDR3 DNA reads TGTGCCAGCAGCGTAAGGGACTCCTACAATGAGCAGTTCTTC.

A few counts support this clonotype. The rearrangement joins TRBV20-1 to TRBJ2-1; TRBD2 agrees at 7 bases. With 2 bases clipped from V and 5 bases from J, the junction kept 0 bases outside the gene matches. Per the germline V gene, CDR1 is DFQATT and CDR2 is SNEGSKA (reference sequence). CDR3 size: 12 residues. The chain's CDR3 is CSARLADNEQFF. CDR3 coding DNA: TGCAGTGCTAGACTAGCGGACAATGAGCAGTTCTTC.

This clonotype occurred a few times. The rearrangement uses TRBV3-1 and TRBJ2-7; no definite D call. The V end was cut by 8 bases, the J end by 2 bases, with 16 bases between. The CDR3 has 14 residues. Per germline, CDR1 LGHDT and CDR2 YNNKEL (reference sequence). CDR3 DNA: TGTGCCAGCGGAAAGGGCCTGATACCCTACGAGCAGTACTTC. This gives the protein CASGKGLIPYEQYF.

This chain uses TRBV29-1 with TRBJ1-3; tentatively, D is TRBD1 (5 bases). Trimming shortened V by 6 bases and J by 4 bases, and 16 bases separated the two germline ends. This CDR3 spans 14 amino acids. Germline V gene lookup returns CDR1 SQVTM and CDR2 ANQGSEA. CDR3 amino acids: CSVGDLNRGNTIYF. CDR3 DNA: TGCAGCGTCGGGGACCTGAACCGGGGAAACACCATATATTTT.

The V gene is TRBV9, the J gene TRBJ2-5, with D perhaps matching TRBD2 (5 bases). The closer fit of TRBJ2-1 to the DNA end suggests the J call may be wrong. There are 18 residues in the CDR3. Per germline, CDR1 SGDLS and CDR2 YYNGEE. The CDR3: CASSHEVASVETYNEQFF. The CDR3 DNA follows: TGTGCCAGCAGCCACGAGGTAGCGAGTGTTGAAACCTACAATGAGCAGTTCTTC.

The chain links TRBV12-3 or TRBV12-4 to TRBJ1-4; 8 positions match TRBD1. The CDR3 covers 13 residues. The trim removed 5 bases at V and 8 bases at J, leaving 4 bases unmatched. This CDR3 reads CASSAGQVEKLFF. CDR3 nucleotides: TGTGCCAGCAGTGCGGGACAGGTGGAAAAACTGTTTTTT.

In this sample, this clonotype turned up a few times. This chain connects TRBV7-3 to TRBJ2-1, with TRBD2 identical over 7 bases. The J segment lost 5 bases and the V segment lost 5 bases, leaving 15 bases of the junction unmatched. CDR3 length: 17 residues. The germline CDR1 and CDR2 sequences are SGHTA and FQGTGA. CDR3 region: CASSPGFSGLLDNEQFF. CDR3 DNA: TGTGCCAGCAGCCCGGGTTTTAGCGGGTTGCTTGACAATGAGCAGTTCTTC.

This clonotype was detected a few times. V usage is TRBV10-3 and J usage is TRBJ2-3; D not resolved. Germline V lookup: CDR1 ENHRY, CDR2 SYGVKD. CDR3 length: 16 residues. V dropped 5 bases and J dropped 0 bases, with 15 bases sitting between them. This CDR3 is CAISPRSISSTDTQYF. The CDR3 coding sequence is TGTGCCATCAGTCCGCGGAGTATCTCTAGCACAGATACGCAGTATTTT.

This CDR3 reads CASHGAGYGYTF. CDR3 coding DNA: TGTGCCTCCCATGGGGCAGGCTATGGCTACACCTTC. The V gene is TRBV12-3 or TRBV12-4, the J gene TRBJ1-2; perhaps TRBD1 as D (5 bases). The CDR3 loop spans 12 amino acids. V was clipped by 11 bases and J by 4 bases, with 14 bases between them.

V and J are TRBV11-2 and TRBJ2-3; the match to TRBD2 covers 12 bases. The CDR3 covers 18 residues. Germline V gives CDR1 SGHAT, CDR2 FQNNGV. The J segment lost 6 bases and the V segment lost 0 bases, leaving 10 bases of the junction unmatched. CDR3 sequence (DNA): TGTGCCAGCAGCTTAGATCAGGGCCTAGCGGGGGGGCGGGATACGCAGTATTTT. Residues: CASSLDQGLAGGRDTQYF.

This clonotype was counted many times. The CDR3 here is CASSLEQGANEKLFF. Written as DNA, the CDR3 is TGCGCCAGCAGCTTGGAACAGGGAGCTAATGAAAAACTGTTTTTT. The rearrangement links TRBV5-1 to TRBJ1-4; weak D call: TRBD1 (6 bases). Germline V CDR1 and CDR2: SGHRS, YFSETQ. With 0 bases removed from V and 3 bases from J, the gap between germline ends came to 9 bases. The CDR3 is made up of 15 amino acids.

This chain joins TRBV11-2 and TRBJ2-1; tentative D call: TRBD2 (5 bases). V was cut by 3 bases and J by 4 bases, with 13 bases left in between. Germline loops: CDR1 SGHAT, CDR2 FQNNGV. The CDR3 covers 15 residues. The CDR3 DNA reads as TGTGCCAGCAGCTTTTCTAACGGGGTTTACAATGAGCAGTTCTTC. It specifies CASSFSNGVYNEQFF.

The chain uses TRBV7-9 and TRBJ2-1; 8 bases match TRBD2. Germline V CDR1 and CDR2: SEHNR, FQNEAQ (reference sequence). Losses at the gene ends were 6 bases for V and 4 bases for J; bases not matched to a gene: 5. The CDR3 has 14 amino acids. The CDR3 protein is CASRSGSGYNEQFF. CDR3 DNA sequence: TGTGCCAGCAGAAGCGGGAGTGGGTACAATGAGCAGTTCTTC.

In regard to this clonotype: Mismatch with germline at one junction end may stem from a read error. This rearrangement joins TRBV5-6 to TRBJ2-5; TRBD1 or TRBD2 may be the D gene (5 bases each). The CDR3 totals 14 residues. CDR1 and CDR2 from the germline V gene are SGHDT and YYEEEE. DNA for the CDR3: TGTGCCAGTGAATCTAGGGGAGACTACAATGAGCATTTCTTC. This encodes CASESRGDYNEHFF.

This clonotype was detected only a few times. The V call is TRBV2, the J call TRBJ2-1; 10 bases agree with TRBD2. The CDR3 covers 13 residues. Germline CDR1 SNHLY, CDR2 FYNNEI. The V segment lost 2 bases and the J segment 10 bases; nucleotides outside the gene matches: 2. The CDR3: CASSESLAGEQFF. The CDR3 bases are TGTGCCAGCAGTGAATCACTAGCGGGAGAGCAGTTCTTC. Together with reference TRBV2 and TRBJ2-1, the CDR3 gives the full variable domain: EPEVTQTPSHQVTQMGQEVILRCVPISNHLYFYWYRQILGQKVEFLVSFYNNEISEKSEIFDDQFSVERPDGSNFTLKIRSTKLEDSAMYFCASSESLAGEQFFGPGTRLTVL.

The rearrangement uses TRBV20-1 and TRBJ2-1; tentative D call: TRBD1 (5 bases). V was cut by 0 bases and J by 9 bases, with 15 bases left in between. The CDR3 has 14 amino acids. CDR1 is DFQATT, CDR2 SNEGSKA, per germline (reference sequence). CDR3 in amino acids: CSARDARVQGEQFF. The CDR3 DNA follows: TGCAGTGCTAGAGACGCTAGGGTTCAGGGTGAGCAGTTCTTC.

The chain uses TRBV7-2 and TRBJ2-3, with 9 bases aligning to TRBD2. In germline, CDR1 is SGHTA, CDR2 FQGNSA. V gave up 3 bases and J gave up 4 bases; unmatched junction bases: 20. The CDR3 runs 20 residues. CDR3 sequence: CASSFSGPDYAGGPSDTQYF. The CDR3 region has the DNA TGTGCCAGCAGCTTTAGCGGCCCAGATTATGCGGGAGGGCCGTCAGATACGCAGTATTTT.

This chain joins TRBV20-1 and TRBJ2-1; D may be TRBD1 or TRBD2 (5 bases each). The CDR3 length is 12 residues. Germline assignment: CDR1 DFQATT and CDR2 SNEGSKA (reference sequence). Trimming stripped 6 bases from V and 5 bases from J, with 11 bases between. The CDR3, as DNA: TGCAGTGCCGCCCGGGACGACAATGAGCAGTTCTTC. Its protein product is CSAARDDNEQFF.

This clonotype occurred a few times. This chain links TRBV5-6 with TRBJ2-1; D is possibly TRBD2 (7 bases). The J call could be wrong; TRBJ2-7 is a better fit for the DNA end. The CDR3 is 15 amino acids. Germline values: CDR1 SGHDT, CDR2 YYEEEE. CDR3 nucleotide sequence: TGTGCCAGCAGCTCGGGGGGCCTAAGCTCCTACGAGCAGTACTTC. It yields the protein CASSSGGLSSYEQYF.

The chain combines TRBV5-6 with TRBJ1-5; 10 bases are shared with TRBD1. The ends lost 0 bases at V and 4 bases at J; junction bases unmatched: 4. Germline V gene data show CDR1 as SGHDT and CDR2 as YYEEEE. The CDR3 is 16 residues long. The CDR3 region has the DNA TGTGCCAGCAGCTTGGGGGACAGGGGACGAAATCAGCCCCAGCATTTT. The encoded protein is CASSLGDRGRNQPQHF.

This clonotype was recorded a few times. The chain has TRBV9 and TRBJ2-3; D ambiguous. Between the trimmed V and J ends, which lost 4 bases and 5 bases, there was a span of 11 bases. The CDR3 runs to 13 residues. Germline V gives CDR1 SGDLS, CDR2 YYNGEE. Here the CDR3 reads CASSPWTGDTQYF. CDR3 DNA sequence: TGTGCCAGCAGCCCCTGGACGGGAGATACGCAGTATTTT. The full variable domain, in which reference TRBV9 and TRBJ2-3 provide the parts outside the CDR3, is DSGVTQTPKHLITATGQRVTLRCSPRSGDLSVYWYQQSLDQGLQFLIQYYNGEERAKGNILERFSAQQFPDLHSELNLSSLELGDSALYFCASSPWTGDTQYFGPGTRLTVL.

This chain links TRBV12-3 or TRBV12-4 with TRBJ1-1, with a weak D call TRBD1 (6 bases). Trimming left V 2 bases short and J 6 bases short, with 13 bases between. The CDR3 contains 14 residues. The CDR3 sequence is CASSLRGGTSEAFF. Written as DNA, the CDR3 is TGTGCCAGCAGTTTAAGGGGGGGAACTTCTGAAGCTTTCTTT.

The rearrangement links TRBV10-2 to TRBJ2-5; 7 positions agree with TRBD1. The CDR3 runs 14 residues. Trimming cost V 7 bases and J 4 bases; bases outside gene matches: 9. Germline CDR1 reads WSHSY; CDR2 reads SAAADI. The CDR3 region is CASTQRGGRETQYF. The CDR3 coding sequence is TGCGCCAGCACCCAACGAGGGGGCAGAGAGACCCAGTACTTC.

This clonotype turned up a few times. The chain uses TRBV5-1 and TRBJ2-4; D is undetermined. This CDR3 is 14 amino acids long. Trimming shortened V by 3 bases and J by 1 base, and 8 bases separated the two germline ends. Germline lookup yields CDR1 SGHRS and CDR2 YFSETQ. The CDR3 nucleotides are TGCGCCAGCAGCTCGGACGGGGCCAAAAACATTCAGTACTTC. This translates into CASSSDGAKNIQYF.

This chain joins TRBV2 and TRBJ1-1; D unclear. Germline-derived CDR1 and CDR2 are SNHLY and FYNNEI. Trimming cost V 3 bases and J 1 base, with 15 bases left between them. This CDR3 has 16 amino acids. In nucleotides, the CDR3 is TGTGCCAGCAGTGAGAGGGTGAGGGTCAGGAACACTGAAGCTTTCTTT. Protein sequence: CASSERVRVRNTEAFF.

A few counts support this clonotype. The germline gene is not matched at one end of the junction; a read error may be the cause. V and J are TRBV7-2 and TRBJ2-1; possibly TRBD2 for D (5 bases). Germline V gene lookup returns CDR1 SGHTA and CDR2 FQGNSA. CDR3 length: 15 residues. In nucleotides, the CDR3 is TGTGCCAGCAGCTTAGACTTCAGCGGCTACAATGAACAGTTCTTC. Amino acids: CASSLDFSGYNEQFF.

This clonotype was counted a few times. This rearrangement joins TRBV20-1 to TRBJ2-1; 9 nucleotides align to TRBD2. Germline V CDR1 and CDR2: DFQATT, SNEGSKA (reference sequence). CDR3 length equals 14 residues. Trimming cost V 5 bases and J 3 bases; bases outside gene matches: 5. The CDR3 DNA follows: TGCAGTGCTGTAACTAGCGGGTACTACAATGAGCAGTTCTTC. Protein product: CSAVTSGYYNEQFF.